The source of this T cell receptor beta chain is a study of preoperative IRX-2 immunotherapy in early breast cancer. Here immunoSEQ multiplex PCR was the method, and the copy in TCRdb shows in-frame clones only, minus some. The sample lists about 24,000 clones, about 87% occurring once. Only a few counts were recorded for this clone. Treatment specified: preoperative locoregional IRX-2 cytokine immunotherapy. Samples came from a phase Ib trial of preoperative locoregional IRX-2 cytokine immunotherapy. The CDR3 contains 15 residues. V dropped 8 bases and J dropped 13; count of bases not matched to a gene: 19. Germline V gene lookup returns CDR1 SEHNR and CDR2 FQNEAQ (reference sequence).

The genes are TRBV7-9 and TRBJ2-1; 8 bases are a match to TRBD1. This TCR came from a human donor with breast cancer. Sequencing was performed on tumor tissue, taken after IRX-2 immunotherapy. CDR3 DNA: TGTGCCAGCCTCTTGGTCCATTCAGGGGGCGCAAACCAGTTCTTC. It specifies CASLLVHSGGANQFF.